The clone carrying this T cell receptor (beta chain) appeared a single time. Its cognate antigen is unknown. This CDR3 is built from 14 residues. The V end lost 1 base, the J end lost 5 bases, and 8 bases lay between the germline ends. In germline, CDR1 is SGHTA, CDR2 FQGNSA. Expressed TCRB transcripts were sequenced because the entire RNA isolate underwent reverse transcription. Produced via immunoSEQ multiplex PCR; TCRdb's table is partial and in-frame only. The sample lists 20,000 to 25,000 clones, around 65% occurring once. The data belong to a study of beta chain features in type 1 diabetes. Regarding the study as a whole: There was a moderate but significant shortening of TCRB CDR3s in all four CD4+ subsets of Type 1 diabetes patients.

The sequence was collected from a woman between 40 and 55 years old with type 1 diabetes. Sample: stem cell memory CD4+ T cells from blood. This chain connects TRBV7-2 to TRBJ2-2; D is perhaps TRBD1 (6 bases). Here the CDR3 DNA reads TGTGCCAGCAGCTTAGACAGGGTTACCGGGGAGCTGTTTTTT. The encoded protein is CASSLDRVTGELFF.